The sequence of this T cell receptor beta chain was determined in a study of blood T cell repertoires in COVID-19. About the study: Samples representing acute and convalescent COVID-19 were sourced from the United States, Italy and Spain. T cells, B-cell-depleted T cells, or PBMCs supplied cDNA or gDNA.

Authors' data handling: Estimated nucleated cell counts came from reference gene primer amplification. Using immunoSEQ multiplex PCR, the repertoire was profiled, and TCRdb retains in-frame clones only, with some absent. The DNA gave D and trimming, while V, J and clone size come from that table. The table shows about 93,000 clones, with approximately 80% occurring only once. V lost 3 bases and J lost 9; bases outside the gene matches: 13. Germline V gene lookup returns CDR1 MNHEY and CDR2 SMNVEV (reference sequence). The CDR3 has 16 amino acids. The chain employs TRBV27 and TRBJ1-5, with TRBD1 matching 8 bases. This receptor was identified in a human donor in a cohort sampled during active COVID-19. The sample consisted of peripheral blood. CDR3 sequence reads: CASSFGGQALIGPQHF. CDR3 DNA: TGTGCCAGCAGTTTTGGGGGACAGGCCCTAATCGGGCCCCAGCATTTT.